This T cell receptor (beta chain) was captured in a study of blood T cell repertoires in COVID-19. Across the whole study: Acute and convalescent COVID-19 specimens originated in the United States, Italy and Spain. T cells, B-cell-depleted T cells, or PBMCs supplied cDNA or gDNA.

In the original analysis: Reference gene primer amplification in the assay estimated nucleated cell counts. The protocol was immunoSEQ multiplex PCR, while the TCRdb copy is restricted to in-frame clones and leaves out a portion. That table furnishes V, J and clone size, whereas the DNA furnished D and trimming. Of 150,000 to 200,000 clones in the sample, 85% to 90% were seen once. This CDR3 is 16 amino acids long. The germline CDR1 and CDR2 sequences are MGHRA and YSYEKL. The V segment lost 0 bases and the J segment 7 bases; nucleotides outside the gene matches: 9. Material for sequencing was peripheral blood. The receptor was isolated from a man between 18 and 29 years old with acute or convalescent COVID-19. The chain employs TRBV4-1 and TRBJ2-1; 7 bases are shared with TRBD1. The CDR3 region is CASSQDLGQSLNEQFF. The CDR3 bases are TGCGCCAGCAGCCAAGATCTGGGACAGAGCCTTAATGAGCAGTTCTTC.